Described below is a single T cell receptor beta chain sequence and its context. CDR1 is SGHRS, CDR2 YFSETQ, per germline. Trimming cost V 2 bases and J 7 bases; bases outside gene matches: 8. The CDR3 length is 14 residues. The sample belongs to a study of T-cell reconstitution after alpha-beta-depleted transplantation in children. Preparation of the TCRbeta library was carried out with unique molecular identifiers. TCRdb re-derived calls from the PCR reads in MiXCR, one entry per CDR3 protein. The data contain roughly 400,000 distinct CDR3 sequences, about a fifth of them singletons. V is TRBV5-1 and J is TRBJ1-1, with 7 nucleotides matching TRBD1. The origin of this receptor is a human donor who donated a stem cell graft to a child with acute myeloid leukemia. The material sequenced was PBMCs from the stem cell graft donor, taken from the stem cell graft. The CDR3 sequence: CASSLQGNRGEAFF. The CDR3 region has the DNA TGCGCCAGCAGCTTACAGGGGAACAGGGGTGAAGCTTTCTTT. The full variable domain, its missing parts supplied by reference TRBV5-1 and TRBJ1-1, is KAGVTQTPRYLIKTRGQQVTLSCSPISGHRSVSWYQQTPGQGLQFLFEYFSETQRNKGNFPGRFSGRQFSNSRSEMNVSTLELGDSALYLCASSLQGNRGEAFFGQGTRLTVV.